This TCR beta chain is drawn from a study of shared clonotypes between healthy human individuals. Across the whole study: A few men and a couple of women, aged 18 to 49, were donors.

Broader study findings: Limitation of the genetic and exposure-history diversity represented came from the few donors.

Researchers divided each subset's genomic DNA evenly across several immunoSEQ plates. Profiling relied on immunoSEQ multiplex PCR, and the TCRdb table lists in-frame clones only, not all of them. Found here are about 470,000 clones, about four fifths of them singletons; the top ten hold 13%. There were no recent acute infections or vaccinations among the donors, who were healthy HIV-negative adults. CDR1 and CDR2 (germline): KGHSH, LQKENI. The CDR3 is 13 residues long. V lost 5 bases to trimming and J lost 3 bases; unmatched junction nucleotides: 4. As concerns this clone: Its specificity is unknown.

The chain has TRBV18 and TRBJ2-7; 7 nucleotides align to TRBD2. Source material: PBMCs. The origin of this receptor is a woman in her forties in good health. Some clones in this sample may be carry-over from other donors' samples. CDR3 coding DNA: TGTGCCAGCTCAGGGGGGGTTAACTACGAGCAGTACTTC. Protein product: CASSGGVNYEQYF. Based on the CDR3 plus reference TRBV18 and TRBJ2-7, the full variable domain is NAGVMQNPRHLVRRRGQEARLRCSPMKGHSHVYWYRQLPEEGLKFMVYLQKENIIDESGMPKERFSAEFPKEGPSILRIQQVVRGDSAAYFCASSGGVNYEQYFGPGTRLTVT.